A single sample is the source of the 2 T cell receptor beta chains below, sequenced in a study of cytomegalovirus exposure and HLA in healthy donors. The assay was immunoSEQ multiplex PCR, and TCRdb's table has in-frame clones only and misses some. The repertoire holds a few hundred thousand clones, with 70% to 90% as singletons. Sample: PBMCs. These receptors originate from a young man in good health and CMV-seronegative.

Here the CDR3 DNA reads TGTGCCACCCGGCCGACAGGGGGCCCCTCATATGGCTACACCTTC. This gives the protein CATRPTGGPSYGYTF. The J gene is TRBJ1-2, the V gene TRBV15; TRBD1 matches at 10 bases. Germline lookup yields CDR1 LNHNV and CDR2 YYDKDF (reference sequence). This CDR3 spans 15 amino acids. Trimming removed 8 bases from V and 5 bases from J; junction bases left unmatched: 11.

This clone has more than one count but fewer than ten. The chain uses TRBV10-3 and TRBJ2-6; D unresolved. CDR1 and CDR2 (germline): ENHRY, SYGVKD. This CDR3 spans 15 amino acids. Between the trimmed V and J ends, which lost 5 bases and 0 bases, there was a span of 8 bases. CDR3 sequence (DNA): TGTGCCATCAGTACTACTATCTCTGGGGCCAACGTCCTGACTTTC. Amino acids: CAISTTISGANVLTF.